This is a list of T cell receptor beta chains from one sample in a study of T cells expressing NK-cell markers. TCRdb re-called the 5' RACE reads; one entry per CDR3 protein, DNA not given. In all, the sample yields about 390,000 distinct CDR3 sequences. The sample was blood T cells: a sorted CD56 or NKG2C T cell subset, CD4+ or CD8+ T cells, or bulk PBMC T cells (not recorded which). The receptors come from a woman in her forties or fifties in good health. Each CDR3 is given with its conserved first and last residue.

v_gene: TRBV11-2; j_gene: TRBJ2-1; CDR3aa: CASSLGVGTVNEQFF
v_gene: TRBV6-1; j_gene: TRBJ2-5; CDR3aa: CASSDAVLGETQYF
v_gene: TRBV11-3; j_gene: TRBJ2-1; CDR3aa: CASSSRFKGVGSSYNEQFF
v_gene: TRBV5-1; j_gene: TRBJ2-1; CDR3aa: CASSFPKDEQFF
v_gene: TRBV20-1; j_gene: TRBJ2-7; CDR3aa: CSARRDRERYEQYF
v_gene: TRBV29-1; j_gene: TRBJ2-3; CDR3aa: CSYTGGLSDSYTQYF
v_gene: TRBV24-1; j_gene: TRBJ2-2; CDR3aa: CATRQGMNTGELFF
v_gene: TRBV6-4; j_gene: TRBJ2-1; CDR3aa: CASSVGAEGHNEQFF
v_gene: TRBV7-8; j_gene: TRBJ1-6; CDR3aa: CASSSLGQGLSSPLHF
v_gene: TRBV5-6; j_gene: TRBJ1-1; CDR3aa: CASSLPGGRTEAFF
v_gene: TRBV5-1; j_gene: TRBJ1-6; CDR3aa: CASSEIQTDSYNSPLHF
v_gene: TRBV15; j_gene: TRBJ2-1; CDR3aa: CATSRVAGASYNEQFF
v_gene: TRBV27; j_gene: TRBJ2-3; CDR3aa: CASAALGQGSDTQYF
v_gene: TRBV6-6; j_gene: TRBJ1-2; CDR3aa: CASRVREGQGARGYTF
v_gene: TRBV3-1; j_gene: TRBJ2-7; CDR3aa: CASSYPGGLIYEQYF
v_gene: TRBV5-1; j_gene: TRBJ2-2; CDR3aa: CASSDMSGELFF
v_gene: TRBV7-2; j_gene: TRBJ2-1; CDR3aa: CASSLLLAGGDEQFF